These T cell receptor beta chains were read from a single sample in a study of blood T cells in healthy people across ages. TCRdb re-analysed the 5' RACE reads in MiXCR, keeping a single row per CDR3 protein. The sample carries hundreds of thousands of distinct CDR3 sequences, less than 70% recorded once. Input material: blood. These receptors were obtained from a man at least 80 years old in good health. Both conserved end residues are trimmed from each CDR3. The D gene is left open where the match is weak. Clone size is stated in some rows and not others, as once, few, many or a class when expanded.

TRBJ2-5 | . | 12 | TRBD2 | TRBV6-2/TRBV6-3 | ASSPPGGAETQY
TRBJ2-1 | . | 11 | . | TRBV9 | ASSDSLGNEQF
TRBJ2-6 | . | 14 | . | TRBV7-8 | ASSSGWASGANVLT
TRBJ1-5 | . | 11 | . | TRBV29-1 | GARLVGQGPQH
TRBJ2-7 | . | 12 | TRBD2 | TRBV20-1 | SAREASGNNEQY
TRBJ1-5 | once | 13 | . | TRBV5-1 | ASSLGQSSNQPQH
TRBJ2-5 | . | 13 | TRBD2 | TRBV6-2/TRBV6-3 | ASTKTSGSFETQY
TRBJ2-3 | . | 16 | . | TRBV12-3/TRBV12-4 | ASSTSQGVRLPTDTQY
TRBJ2-5 | . | 12 | . | TRBV5-1 | ASSLETFYNEQY
TRBJ2-3 | . | 13 | . | TRBV9 | ASSVAGPLTDTQY
TRBJ1-1 | . | 12 | TRBD1 | TRBV7-2 | ASSTKTGSTEAF
TRBJ1-2 | few | 11 | . | TRBV2 | ASSVLRDYGYT
TRBJ2-2 | few | 10 | . | TRBV7-3 | ASSSLTGELF
TRBJ2-3 | . | 10 | . | TRBV20-1 | SAGISTDTQY
TRBJ1-4 | once | 12 | . | TRBV7-2 | ASSLMPPAEKLF